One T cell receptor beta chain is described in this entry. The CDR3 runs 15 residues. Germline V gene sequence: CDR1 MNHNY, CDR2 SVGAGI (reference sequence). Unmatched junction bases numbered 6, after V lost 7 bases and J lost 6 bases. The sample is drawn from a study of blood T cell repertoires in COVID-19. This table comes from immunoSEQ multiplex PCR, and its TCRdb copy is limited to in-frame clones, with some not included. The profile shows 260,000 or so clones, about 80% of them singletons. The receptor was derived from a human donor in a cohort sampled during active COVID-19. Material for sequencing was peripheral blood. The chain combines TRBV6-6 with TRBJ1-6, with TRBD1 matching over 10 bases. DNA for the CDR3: TGTGCCAGCACAAACCGGACAGGGGGTAATTCACCCCTCCACTTT. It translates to CASTNRTGGNSPLHF.